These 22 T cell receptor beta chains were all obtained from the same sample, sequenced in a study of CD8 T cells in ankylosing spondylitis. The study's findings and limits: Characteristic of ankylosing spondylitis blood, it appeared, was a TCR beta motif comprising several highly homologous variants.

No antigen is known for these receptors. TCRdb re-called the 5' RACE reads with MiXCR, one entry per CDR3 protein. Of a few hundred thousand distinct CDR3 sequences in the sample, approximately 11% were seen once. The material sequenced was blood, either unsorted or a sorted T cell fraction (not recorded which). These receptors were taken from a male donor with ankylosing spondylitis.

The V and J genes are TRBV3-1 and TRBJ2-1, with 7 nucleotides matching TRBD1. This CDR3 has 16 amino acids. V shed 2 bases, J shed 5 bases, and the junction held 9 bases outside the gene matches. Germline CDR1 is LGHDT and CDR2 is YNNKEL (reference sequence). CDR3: CASSQLEGARHNEQFF. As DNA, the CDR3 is TGTGCCAGCAGCCAATTAGAGGGGGCGCGACACAATGAGCAGTTCTTC.

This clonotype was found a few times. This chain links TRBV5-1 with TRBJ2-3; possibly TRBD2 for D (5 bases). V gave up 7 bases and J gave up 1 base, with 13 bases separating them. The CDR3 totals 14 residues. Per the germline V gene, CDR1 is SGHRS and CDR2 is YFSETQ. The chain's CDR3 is CASQGLSGTDTQYF. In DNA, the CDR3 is TGCGCCAGCCAAGGACTGAGTGGCACAGATACGCAGTATTTT.

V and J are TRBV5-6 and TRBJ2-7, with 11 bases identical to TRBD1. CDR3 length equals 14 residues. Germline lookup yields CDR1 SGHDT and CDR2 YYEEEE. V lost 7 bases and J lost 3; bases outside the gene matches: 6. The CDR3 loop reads CASRIGTGGYEQYF. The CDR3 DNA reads TGTGCCAGCCGTATTGGGACAGGGGGCTACGAGCAGTACTTC.

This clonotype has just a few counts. The CDR3 spells CAITSGQAFNYGYTF. In nucleotides, the CDR3 is TGTGCCATCACGTCCGGTCAGGCCTTTAACTATGGCTACACCTTC. The chain joins TRBV10-3 to TRBJ1-2, with D unresolved. Looked up from germline, CDR1 is ENHRY and CDR2 is SYGVKD. This CDR3 is built from 15 residues. V was clipped by 7 bases and J by 1 base, with 16 bases between them.

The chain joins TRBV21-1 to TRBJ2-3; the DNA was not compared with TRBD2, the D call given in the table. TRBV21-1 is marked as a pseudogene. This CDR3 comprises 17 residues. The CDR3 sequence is CASSKELGEARTDTQYF. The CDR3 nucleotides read TGTGCCAGCAGCAAGGAGTTGGGGGAGGCCCGCACAGATACGCAGTATTTT.

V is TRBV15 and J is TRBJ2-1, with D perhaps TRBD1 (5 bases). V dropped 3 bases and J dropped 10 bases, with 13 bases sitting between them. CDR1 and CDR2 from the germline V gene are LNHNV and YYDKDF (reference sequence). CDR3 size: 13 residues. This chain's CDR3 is CATSRMGQTEQFF. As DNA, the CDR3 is TGTGCCACCAGCAGGATGGGGCAGACCGAGCAGTTCTTC.

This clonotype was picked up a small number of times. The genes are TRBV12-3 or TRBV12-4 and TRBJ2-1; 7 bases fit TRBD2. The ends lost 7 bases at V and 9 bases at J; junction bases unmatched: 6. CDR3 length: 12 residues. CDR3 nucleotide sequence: TGTGCCAGCATCCTTGGGGGGGGTGAGCAGTTCTTC. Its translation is CASILGGGEQFF.

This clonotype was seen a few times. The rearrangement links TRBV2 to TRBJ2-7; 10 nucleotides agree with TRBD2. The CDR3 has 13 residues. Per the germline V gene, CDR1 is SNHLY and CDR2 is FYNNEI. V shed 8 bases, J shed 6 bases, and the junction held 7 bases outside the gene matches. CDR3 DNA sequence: TGTGCCAGCTCCCCAGCGGGAGGGGTCGAGCAGTACGTC. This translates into CASSPAGGVEQYV.

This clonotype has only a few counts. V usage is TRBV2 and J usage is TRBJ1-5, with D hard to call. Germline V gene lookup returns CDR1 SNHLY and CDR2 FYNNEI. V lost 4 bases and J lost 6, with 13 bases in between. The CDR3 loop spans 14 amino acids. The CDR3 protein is CASSVNIIGQPQHF. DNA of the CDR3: TGTGCCAGCAGTGTGAACATTATCGGTCAGCCCCAGCATTTT.

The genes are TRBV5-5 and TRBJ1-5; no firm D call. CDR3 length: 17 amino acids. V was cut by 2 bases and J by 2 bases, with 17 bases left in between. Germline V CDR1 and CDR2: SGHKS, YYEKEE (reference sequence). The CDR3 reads CASSFLDFRNGNQPQHF. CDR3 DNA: TGTGCCAGCAGCTTTCTGGACTTTCGCAACGGCAATCAGCCCCAGCATTTT.

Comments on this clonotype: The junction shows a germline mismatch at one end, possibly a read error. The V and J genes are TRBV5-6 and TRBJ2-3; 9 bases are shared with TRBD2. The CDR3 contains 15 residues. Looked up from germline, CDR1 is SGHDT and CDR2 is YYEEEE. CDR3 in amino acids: CASSLIGTSKDTQYF. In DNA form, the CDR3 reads TGTGCCAGCAGCTTGATAGGGACTAGCAAAGATACGCAGTATTTT.

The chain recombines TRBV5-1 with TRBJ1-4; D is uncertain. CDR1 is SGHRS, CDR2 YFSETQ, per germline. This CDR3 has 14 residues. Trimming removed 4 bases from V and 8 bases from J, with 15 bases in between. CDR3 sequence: CASSRDGHGEKLFF. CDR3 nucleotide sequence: TGCGCCAGCAGCCGGGATGGTCACGGAGAAAAACTGTTTTTT.

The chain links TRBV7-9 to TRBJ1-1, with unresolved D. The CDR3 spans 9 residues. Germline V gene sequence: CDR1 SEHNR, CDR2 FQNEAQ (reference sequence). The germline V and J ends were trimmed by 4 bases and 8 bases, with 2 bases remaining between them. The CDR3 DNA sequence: TGTGCCAGCAGCTCCGAAGCTTTCTTT. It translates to CASSSEAFF. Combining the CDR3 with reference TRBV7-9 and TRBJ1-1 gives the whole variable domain DTGVSQNPRHKITKRGQNVTFRCDPISEHNRLYWYRQTLGQGPEFLTYFQNEAQLEKSRLLSDRFSAERPKGSFSTLEIQRTEQGDSAMYLCASSSEAFFGQGTRLTVV.

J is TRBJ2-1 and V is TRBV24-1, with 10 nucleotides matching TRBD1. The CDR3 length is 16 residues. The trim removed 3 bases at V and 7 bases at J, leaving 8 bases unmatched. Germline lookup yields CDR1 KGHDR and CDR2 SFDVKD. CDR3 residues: CATSDTRQGAGNEQFF. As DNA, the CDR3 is TGTGCCACCAGTGATACGAGACAGGGGGCTGGTAATGAGCAGTTCTTC.

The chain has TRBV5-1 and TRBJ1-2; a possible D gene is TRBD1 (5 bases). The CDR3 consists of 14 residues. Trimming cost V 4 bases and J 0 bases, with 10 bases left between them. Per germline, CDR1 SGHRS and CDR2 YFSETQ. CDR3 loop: CASSPGEPNYGYTF. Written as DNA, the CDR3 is TGCGCCAGCAGCCCGGGGGAGCCTAACTATGGCTACACCTTC.

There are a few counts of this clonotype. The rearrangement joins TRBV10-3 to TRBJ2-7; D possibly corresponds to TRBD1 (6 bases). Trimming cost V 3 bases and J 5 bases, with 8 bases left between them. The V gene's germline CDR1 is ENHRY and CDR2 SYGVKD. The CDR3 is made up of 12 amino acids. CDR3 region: CAISEQGHEQYV. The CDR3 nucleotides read TGTGCCATCAGTGAACAGGGCCACGAGCAGTACGTC.

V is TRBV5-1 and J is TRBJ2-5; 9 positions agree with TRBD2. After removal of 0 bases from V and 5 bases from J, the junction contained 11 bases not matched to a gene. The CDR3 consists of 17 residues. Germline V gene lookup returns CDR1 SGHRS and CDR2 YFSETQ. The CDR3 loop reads CASSLGTSVPIRETQYF. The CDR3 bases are TGCGCCAGCAGCTTGGGGACTAGCGTGCCCATCAGGGAGACCCAGTACTTC.

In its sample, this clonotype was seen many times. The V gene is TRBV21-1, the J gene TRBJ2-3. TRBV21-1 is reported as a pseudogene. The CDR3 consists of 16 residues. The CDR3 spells CASSKWCGEYADTQYF. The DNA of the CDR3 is TGTGCCAGCAGCAAATGGTGCGGCGAATACGCAGATACGCAGTATTTT.

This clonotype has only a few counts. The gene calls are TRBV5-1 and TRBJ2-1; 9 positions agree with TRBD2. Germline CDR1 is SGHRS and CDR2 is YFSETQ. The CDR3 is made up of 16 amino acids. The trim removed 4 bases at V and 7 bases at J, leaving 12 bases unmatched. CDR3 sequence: CASSPRTSATRNEQFF. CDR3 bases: TGCGCCAGCAGCCCCAGGACTAGCGCCACGAGGAATGAGCAGTTCTTC.

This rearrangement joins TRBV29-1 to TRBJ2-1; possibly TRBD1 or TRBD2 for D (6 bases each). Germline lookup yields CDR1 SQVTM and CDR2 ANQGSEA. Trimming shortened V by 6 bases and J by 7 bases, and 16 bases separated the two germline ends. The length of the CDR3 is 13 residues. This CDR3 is CSVLEGGGNEQFF. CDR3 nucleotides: TGCAGCGTCTTGGAGGGGGGAGGAAATGAGCAGTTCTTC.

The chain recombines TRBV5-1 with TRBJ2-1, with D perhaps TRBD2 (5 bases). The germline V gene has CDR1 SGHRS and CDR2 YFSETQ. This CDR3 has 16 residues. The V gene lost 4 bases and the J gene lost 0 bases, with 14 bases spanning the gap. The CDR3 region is CASSPLLAGSYNEQFF. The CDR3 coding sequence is TGCGCCAGCAGCCCTCTCTTGGCGGGCTCCTACAATGAGCAGTTCTTC.

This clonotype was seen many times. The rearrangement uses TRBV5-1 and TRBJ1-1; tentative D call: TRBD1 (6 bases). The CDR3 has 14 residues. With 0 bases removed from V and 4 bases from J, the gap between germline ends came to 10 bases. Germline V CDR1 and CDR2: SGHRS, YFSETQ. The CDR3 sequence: CASSLGQGTTEAFF. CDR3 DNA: TGCGCCAGCAGCTTGGGCCAGGGGACCACTGAAGCTTTCTTT.